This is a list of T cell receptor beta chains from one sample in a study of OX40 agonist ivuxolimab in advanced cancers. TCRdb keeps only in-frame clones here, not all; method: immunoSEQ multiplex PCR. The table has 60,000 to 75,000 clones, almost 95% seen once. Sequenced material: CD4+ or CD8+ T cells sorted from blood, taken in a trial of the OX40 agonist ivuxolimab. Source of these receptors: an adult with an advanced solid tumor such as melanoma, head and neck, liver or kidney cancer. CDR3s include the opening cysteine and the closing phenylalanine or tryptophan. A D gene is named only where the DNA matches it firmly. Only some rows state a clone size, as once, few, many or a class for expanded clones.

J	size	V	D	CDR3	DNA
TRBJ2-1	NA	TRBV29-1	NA	CSVDSGSYNEQFF	TGCAGCGTTGACTCGGGGTCCTACAATGAGCAGTTCTTC
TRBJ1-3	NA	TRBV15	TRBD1	CATSRVGTGGGNTIYF	TGTGCCACCAGCAGAGTTGGGACAGGGGGCGGAAACACCATATATTTT
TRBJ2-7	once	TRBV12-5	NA	CASGLGYYEQYF	TGTGCTAGTGGTTTGGGCTACTACGAGCAGTACTTC
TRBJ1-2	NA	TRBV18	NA	CASSPPTFGGAFNYGYTF	TGTGCCAGCTCACCACCAACCTTCGGCGGGGCCTTTAACTATGGCTACACCTTC
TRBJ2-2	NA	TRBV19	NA	CASSPFTGELFF	TGTGCCAGTAGTCCCTTCACCGGGGAGCTGTTTTTT
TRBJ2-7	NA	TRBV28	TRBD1	CASSLEQGSYEQYF	TGTGCCAGCAGTTTAGAACAGGGGTCTTACGAGCAGTACTTC
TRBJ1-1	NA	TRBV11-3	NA	CASSRIQENTEAFF	TGTGCCAGCAGCAGAATTCAGGAGAACACTGAAGCTTTCTTT
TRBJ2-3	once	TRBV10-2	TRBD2	CASSEFQREVTDTQYF	TGCGCCAGCAGTGAGTTTCAGCGGGAGGTAACAGATACGCAGTATTTT
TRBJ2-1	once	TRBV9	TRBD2	CASSVEDRLAGGESEQFF	TGTGCCAGCAGCGTAGAGGATCGGCTAGCGGGAGGAGAGAGTGAGCAGTTCTTC
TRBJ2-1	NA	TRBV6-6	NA	CASSYSFGDSYNEQFF	TGTGCCAGCAGTTACTCGTTTGGTGACTCCTACAATGAGCAGTTCTTC
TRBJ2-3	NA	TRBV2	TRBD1	CASRTGQGIDTQYF	TGTGCCAGCAGAACGGGACAGGGCATCGATACGCAGTATTTT
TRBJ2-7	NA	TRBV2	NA	CASSDRVSYEQYF	TGTGCCAGCAGTGATCGAGTATCCTACGAGCAGTACTTC
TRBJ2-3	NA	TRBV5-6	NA	CASSRGAAIREDKGQYF	TGTGCCAGCAGCCGGGGGGCGGCCATTCGAGAAGATAAAGGGCAGTATTTT
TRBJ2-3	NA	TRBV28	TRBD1	CASSLFPGQGYTDTQYF	TGTGCCAGCAGTTTATTTCCCGGACAGGGTTACACAGATACGCAGTATTTT
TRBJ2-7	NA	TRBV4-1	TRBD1	CASSRGQGLSYEQYF	TGCGCCAGCAGCCGCGGACAGGGTCTGTCCTACGAGCAGTACTTC
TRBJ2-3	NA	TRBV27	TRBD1	CASSLWGQGTDTQYF	TGTGCCAGCAGTTTATGGGGACAGGGCACAGATACGCAGTATTTT
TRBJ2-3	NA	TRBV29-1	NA	CSVELDRVADTQYF	TGCAGCGTTGAATTGGACCGAGTGGCAGATACGCAGTATTTT
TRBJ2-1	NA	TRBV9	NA	CASSVGEDEQFF	TGTGCCAGCAGCGTAGGTGAGGATGAGCAGTTCTTC
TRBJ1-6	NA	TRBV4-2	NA	CASSEPGLRNSPLHF	TGTGCCAGCAGCGAACCGGGACTCCGTAATTCACCCCTCCACTTT
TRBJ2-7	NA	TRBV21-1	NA	CASSKFATESYEQYF	TGTGCCAGCAGCAAGTTCGCTACAGAATCCTACGAGCAGTACTTC
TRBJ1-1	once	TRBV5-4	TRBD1	CASSWAGIGQGGEAFF	TGTGCCAGCAGCTGGGCGGGGATTGGACAGGGAGGTGAAGCTTTCTTT
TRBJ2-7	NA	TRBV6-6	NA	CASSGISSSYEQYF	TGTGCCAGCAGTGGTATATCGAGCTCCTACGAGCAGTACTTC
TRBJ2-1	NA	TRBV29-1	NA	CSVEGAKGTTYNEQFF	TGCAGCGTTGAGGGGGCCAAAGGGACCACCTACAATGAGCAGTTCTTC
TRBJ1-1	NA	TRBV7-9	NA	CASTGSGTEAFF	TGTGCCAGCACAGGGTCGGGCACTGAAGCTTTCTTT
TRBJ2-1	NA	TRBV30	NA	CAWSVLRAAVGEQFF	TGTGCCTGGAGTGTACTCCGGGCCGCCGTTGGGGAGCAGTTCTTC
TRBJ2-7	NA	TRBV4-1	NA	CASSQDSKGLAYEQYF	TGCGCCAGCAGCCAAGATTCTAAGGGATTAGCTTACGAGCAGTACTTC
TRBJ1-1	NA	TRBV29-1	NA	CSVEDLGGGTEAFF	TGCAGCGTTGAAGATTTGGGGGGGGGAACTGAAGCTTTCTTT
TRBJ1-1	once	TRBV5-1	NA	CASSLGGEVTMNTEAFF	TGCGCCAGCAGCTTGGGAGGGGAAGTAACTATGAACACTGAAGCTTTCTTT
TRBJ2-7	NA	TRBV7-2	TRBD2	CASSFYLAGPYEQYF	TGTGCCAGCAGCTTCTATCTAGCGGGGCCCTACGAGCAGTACTTC
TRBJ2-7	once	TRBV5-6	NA	CASSGEIGDSYEQYF	TGTGCCAGCAGCGGGGAGATAGGGGACTCCTACGAGCAGTACTTC
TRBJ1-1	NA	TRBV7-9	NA	CASSLLGTEAFF	TGTGCCAGCAGCCTCCTAGGGACTGAAGCTTTCTTT
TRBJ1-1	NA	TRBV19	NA	CASNSRGGPNTEAFF	TGTGCCAGTAACTCCCGTGGGGGGCCGAACACTGAAGCTTTCTTT
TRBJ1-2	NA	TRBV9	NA	CASSIGRAYGYTF	TGTGCCAGCAGCATAGGCAGGGCCTATGGCTACACCTTC
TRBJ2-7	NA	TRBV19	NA	CASSIVLDRYEQYF	TGTGCCAGTAGTATAGTCCTTGACAGGTACGAGCAGTACTTC
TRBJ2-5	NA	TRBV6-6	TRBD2	CASSYLAGGETQYF	TGTGCCAGCAGTTACCTTGCGGGGGGAGAGACCCAGTACTTC
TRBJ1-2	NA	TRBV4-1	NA	CASSQDRGAGYGYTF	TGCGCCAGCAGCCAAGATCGGGGGGCCGGCTATGGCTACACCTTC
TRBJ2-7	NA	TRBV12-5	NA	CASGLGGLEQYF	TGTGCTAGTGGTTTAGGGGGTCTTGAGCAGTACTTC
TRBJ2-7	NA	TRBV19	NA	CASSEGDYRYEQYF	TGTGCCAGTAGTGAGGGGGACTACCGCTACGAGCAGTACTTC
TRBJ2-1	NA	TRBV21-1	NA	CASSKIRALAGVYNEQFF	TGTGCCAGCAGCAAAATTAGGGCGCTAGCGGGAGTCTACAATGAGCAGTTCTTC
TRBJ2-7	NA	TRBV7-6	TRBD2	CASSSGGGEQYF	TGTGCCAGCAGTTCCGGGGGGGGAGAGCAGTACTTC
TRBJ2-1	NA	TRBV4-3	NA	CASSQDRSSAVPYNEQFF	TGCGCCAGCAGCCAAGATAGGAGCAGCGCGGTCCCTTACAATGAGCAGTTCTTC
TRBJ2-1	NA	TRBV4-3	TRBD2	CASSTRWGGPNNEQFF	TGCGCCAGCAGCACGAGATGGGGGGGACCTAACAATGAGCAGTTCTTC
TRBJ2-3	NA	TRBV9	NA	CASSEADRSTDTQYF	TGTGCCAGCAGCGAAGCGGACCGGAGCACAGATACGCAGTATTTT
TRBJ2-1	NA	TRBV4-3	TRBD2	CASSSLGLAFYNEQFF	TGCGCCAGCAGCAGCCTGGGACTAGCTTTTTACAATGAGCAGTTCTTC
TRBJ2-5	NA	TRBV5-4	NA	CASSLYEDSQYF	TGTGCCAGCAGCTTGTACGAGGACTCCCAGTACTTC
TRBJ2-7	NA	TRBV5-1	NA	CASSIPGEEYEQYF	TGCGCCAGCAGCATTCCGGGAGAAGAGTACGAGCAGTACTTC
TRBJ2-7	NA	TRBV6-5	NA	CASSSGRFPYEQYF	TGTGCCAGCAGTTCAGGACGCTTTCCCTACGAGCAGTACTTC
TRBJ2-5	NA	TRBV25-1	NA	CASSESKELETQYF	TGTGCCAGCAGTGAAAGTAAGGAGTTGGAGACCCAGTACTTC
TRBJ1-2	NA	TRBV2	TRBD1	CASRMTGGGYGYTF	TGTGCCAGCAGGATGACAGGGGGTGGCTATGGCTACACCTTC
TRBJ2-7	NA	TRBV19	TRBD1	CASSTGQGFSYEQYF	TGTGCCAGTAGTACCGGACAGGGGTTTTCCTACGAGCAGTACTTC
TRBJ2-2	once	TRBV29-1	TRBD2	CSVGPGGRSGELFF	TGCAGCGTTGGCCCGGGAGGGAGATCCGGGGAGCTGTTTTTT
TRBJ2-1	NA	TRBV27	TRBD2	CASSSRLAGEWRQFF	TGTGCCAGCAGTTCTAGACTAGCGGGAGAGTGGCGGCAGTTCTTC
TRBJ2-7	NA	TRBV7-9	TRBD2	CASSKGTGGPARVYEQYF	TGTGCCAGCAGCAAAGGAACGGGAGGCCCTGCGCGGGTTTACGAGCAGTACTTC
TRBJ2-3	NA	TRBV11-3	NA	CASSFYPGDTQYF	TGTGCCAGCAGCTTTTACCCGGGAGATACGCAGTATTTT
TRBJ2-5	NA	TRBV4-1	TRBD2	CASSQRTSGRGTQYF	TGCGCCAGCAGCCAGAGGACTAGCGGGAGGGGGACCCAGTACTTC
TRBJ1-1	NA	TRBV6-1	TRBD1	CASSGLGQVRSEAFF	TGTGCCAGCAGTGGCTTAGGACAGGTGAGGTCTGAAGCTTTCTTT
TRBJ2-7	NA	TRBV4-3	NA	CASSQGWSREQYF	TGCGCCAGCAGCCAAGGATGGTCGCGCGAGCAGTACTTC
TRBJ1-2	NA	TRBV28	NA	CASSFRAYASGYTF	TGTGCCAGCAGTTTCCGGGCCTATGCATCAGGCTACACCTTC